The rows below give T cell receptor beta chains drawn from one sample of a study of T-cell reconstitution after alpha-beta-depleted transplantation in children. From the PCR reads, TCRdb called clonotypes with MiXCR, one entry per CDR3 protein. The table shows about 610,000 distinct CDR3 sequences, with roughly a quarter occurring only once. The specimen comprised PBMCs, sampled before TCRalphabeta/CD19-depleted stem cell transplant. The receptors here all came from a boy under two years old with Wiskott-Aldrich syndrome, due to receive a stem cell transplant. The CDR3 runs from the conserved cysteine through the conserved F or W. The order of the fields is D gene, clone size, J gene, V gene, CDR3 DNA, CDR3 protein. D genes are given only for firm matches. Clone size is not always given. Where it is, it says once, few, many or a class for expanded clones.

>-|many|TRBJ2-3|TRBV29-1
TGCAGCGTCGGGACAGATACGCAGTATTTT
CSVGTDTQYF
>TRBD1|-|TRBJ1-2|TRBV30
TGTGCCTGGGCGGGACAGGGGGCTTTAAACTATGGCTACACCTTC
CAWAGQGALNYGYTF
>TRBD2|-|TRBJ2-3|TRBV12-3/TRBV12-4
TGTGCCAGCACCCGGGGTCTAGCGGTCACAGATACGCAGTATTTT
CASTRGLAVTDTQYF
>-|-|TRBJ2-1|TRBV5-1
TGCGCCAGCAGCGAGGGTCGGGGTGAGCAGTTCTTC
CASSEGRGEQFF
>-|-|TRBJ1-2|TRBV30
TGTGCCTGGAGTGTAACGGGGGGTGCTGGCTACACCTTC
CAWSVTGGAGYTF
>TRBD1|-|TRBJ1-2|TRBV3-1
TGTGCCAGCAGCCCTACGGGACAGGGTTACGGCTACACCTTT
CASSPTGQGYGYTF
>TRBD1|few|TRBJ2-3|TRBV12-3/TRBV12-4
TGTGCCAGCAGTTTAAGAGGGACAGGGGGCGGCGATACGCAGTATTTT
CASSLRGTGGGDTQYF
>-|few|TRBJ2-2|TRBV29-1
TGCAGCGGCAGGAGCAGGGTGAACCCCGGGGAGCTGTTTTTT
CSGRSRVNPGELFF
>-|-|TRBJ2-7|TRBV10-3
TGTGCCATCGCGCCCCGCCCGAGCAACGAGCAGTACTTC
CAIAPRPSNEQYF
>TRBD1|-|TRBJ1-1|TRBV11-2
TGTGCCAGCACCGCGGGACAGACCAAGAACACTGAAGCTTTCTTT
CASTAGQTKNTEAFF
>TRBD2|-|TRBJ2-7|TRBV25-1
TGTGCCAGCAGTCGGACTAGCGGGAGTTTTGAGCAGTACTTC
CASSRTSGSFEQYF
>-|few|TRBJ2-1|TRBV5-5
TGTGCCAGCAGCTTGGAGGGAGTGGGTGAGCAGTTCTTC
CASSLEGVGEQFF
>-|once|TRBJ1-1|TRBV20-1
TGCAGTGCCCAGAAAAATGACCTAACCACCATGAACACTGAAGCTTTCTTT
CSAQKNDLTTMNTEAFF
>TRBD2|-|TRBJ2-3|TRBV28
TGTGCCAGCAGTGCCCTCGGGAAGCGGGAGCTTGGAGATACGCAGTATTTT
CASSALGKRELGDTQYF
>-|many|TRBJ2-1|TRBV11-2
TGTGCCAGCAGCTTTCTGGGTTTTGGTTCGTTCTTC
CASSFLGFGSFF
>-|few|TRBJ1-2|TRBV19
TGTGCCAGTATGGGGAGCAACTATGGCTACACCTTC
CASMGSNYGYTF
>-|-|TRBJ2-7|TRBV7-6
TGTGCCAGCAGCGCGAGGTCGGGGCCGCAGTACTTC
CASSARSGPQYF
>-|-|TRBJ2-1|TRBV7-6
TGTGCCAGCAGCTTAGCGGCCGGCGCGGCCAGCTCCTACAATGAGCAGTTCTTC
CASSLAAGAASSYNEQFF
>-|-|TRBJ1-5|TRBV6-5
TGTGCCAGCAGTTACAGGGCCCATCAGCCCCAGCATTTT
CASSYRAHQPQHF